This entry lists 4 T cell receptor beta chains sequenced from one sample in a study of blood T cell repertoires in COVID-19. Clones were sequenced by immunoSEQ multiplex PCR, and TCRdb holds only the in-frame ones, with some missing. The sample comprises roughly 100,000 clones, about 91% of which are singletons, and about 3.2% rests with the top ten. The specimen sequenced was peripheral blood. The receptors shown here come from a human donor in a cohort sampled during active COVID-19.

V and J are TRBV7-2 and TRBJ1-1; 10 bases match TRBD1. The CDR3 is made up of 15 amino acids. V gave up 4 bases and J gave up 5 bases; unmatched junction bases: 7. The germline CDR1 and CDR2 sequences are SGHTA and FQGNSA. CDR3 protein: CASSSGTGVITEAFF. In nucleotides, the CDR3 is TGTGCCAGCAGCTCCGGGACAGGGGTGATAACTGAAGCTTTCTTT.

The chain links TRBV4-1 to TRBJ1-4; D remains ambiguous. The germline gives CDR1 MGHRA, CDR2 YSYEKL. The CDR3 is made up of 16 amino acids. Trimming removed 0 bases from V and 7 bases from J, with 15 bases in between. CDR3 region: CASSQDPRNRGEKLFF. As DNA, the CDR3 is TGCGCCAGCAGCCAAGATCCCAGGAACCGGGGTGAAAAACTGTTTTTT.

This chain links TRBV11-2 with TRBJ1-6, with D tentatively TRBD1 (5 bases). CDR1 is SGHAT and CDR2 is FQNNGV in the germline V gene. This CDR3 has 16 residues. The ends were cut back, 5 bases at V and 9 bases at J, with 20 bases in the middle. In nucleotides, the CDR3 is TGTGCCAGCAGCCCAGAGCGGGGGGGATTGGTTTCACCCCTCCACTTT. This codes for CASSPERGGLVSPLHF. Drawing the rest from reference TRBV11-2 and TRBJ1-6, the complete variable domain is EAGVAQSPRYKIIEKRQSVAFWCNPISGHATLYWYQQILGQGPKLLIQFQNNGVVDDSQLPKDRFSAERLKGVDSTLKIQPAKLEDSAVYLCASSPERGGLVSPLHFGNGTRLTVT.

This chain uses TRBV19 with TRBJ1-5; a possible D gene is TRBD1 (6 bases). The ends were cut back, 8 bases at V and 3 bases at J, with 14 bases in the middle. From germline, CDR1 is LNHDA and CDR2 SQIVND (reference sequence). The CDR3 is 14 amino acids. CDR3 loop: CASGAGAINQPQHF. DNA of the CDR3: TGTGCCAGTGGGGCGGGGGCAATCAATCAGCCCCAGCATTTT.